The rows below give T cell receptor beta chains drawn from one sample of a study of cytomegalovirus exposure and HLA in healthy donors. TCRdb's copy holds only in-frame clones and misses some; the assay was immunoSEQ multiplex PCR. The sample's table shows over 90,000 clones. The sample comprised PBMCs. The receptor set was obtained from a man aged 35-49 years in good health and CMV-seronegative. CDR3s include the opening cysteine and the closing phenylalanine or tryptophan. D genes are given only for firm matches.

J gene: TRBJ2-3
V gene: TRBV7-9
D gene: .
CDR3 DNA: TGTGCCAGCAGCTTACCAGGTATCACAGATACGCAGTATTTT
CDR3 protein: CASSLPGITDTQYF

J gene: TRBJ2-7
V gene: TRBV5-4
D gene: .
CDR3 DNA: TGTGCCAGCGGGACCCAGGGGGGATCCTACGAGCAGTACTTC
CDR3 protein: CASGTQGGSYEQYF

J gene: TRBJ2-2
V gene: TRBV19
D gene: TRBD2
CDR3 DNA: TGTGCCAGTAGTACGGCTGAAGGACTAGCGCTTCCCGGGGAGCTGTTTTTT
CDR3 protein: CASSTAEGLALPGELFF

J gene: TRBJ2-7
V gene: TRBV19
D gene: .
CDR3 DNA: TGTGCCAGTAGTATTCAAGGGGTAAGGTCCTACGAGCAGTACTTC
CDR3 protein: CASSIQGVRSYEQYF

J gene: TRBJ2-3
V gene: TRBV29-1
D gene: .
CDR3 DNA: TGCAGCGTTGAAGACCGCAAAGGAGACTCCACAGATACGCAGTATTTT
CDR3 protein: CSVEDRKGDSTDTQYF

J gene: TRBJ1-1
V gene: TRBV5-1
D gene: .
CDR3 DNA: TGCGCCAGCAGCCAAGACACGGGAACTGAAGCTTTCTTT
CDR3 protein: CASSQDTGTEAFF

J gene: TRBJ1-4
V gene: TRBV29-1
D gene: .
CDR3 DNA: TGCAGCGTCGAGGGGGGGGACGAAAAACTGTTTTTT
CDR3 protein: CSVEGGDEKLFF

J gene: TRBJ2-3
V gene: TRBV11-2
D gene: TRBD1
CDR3 DNA: TGTGCCAGCAGCACAGACAGGGGGGGCACAGATACGCAGTATTTT
CDR3 protein: CASSTDRGGTDTQYF

J gene: TRBJ1-1
V gene: TRBV5-6
D gene: .
CDR3 DNA: TGTGCCAGCAGCCCCCGATACGGTGAGGGGGAGGCTTTCTTT
CDR3 protein: CASSPRYGEGEAFF

J gene: TRBJ2-3
V gene: TRBV6-1
D gene: TRBD1
CDR3 DNA: TGTGCCAGCAGGGTAGGGGGCTCTGGGACAACGCCGCAGTATTTT
CDR3 protein: CASRVGGSGTTPQYF

J gene: TRBJ2-1
V gene: TRBV5-1
D gene: .
CDR3 DNA: TGCGCCAGCAGCTTGGGCTTAGAGAACAATGAGCAGTTCTTC
CDR3 protein: CASSLGLENNEQFF

J gene: TRBJ2-2
V gene: TRBV27
D gene: .
CDR3 DNA: TGTGCCAGCAGTTCTCTAGGGGGAGGGGAGCTGTTTTTT
CDR3 protein: CASSSLGGGELFF

J gene: TRBJ2-2
V gene: TRBV4-1
D gene: .
CDR3 DNA: TGCGCCTGCCAGGACAGTAACACCGGGGAGCTGTTTTTC
CDR3 protein: CACQDSNTGELFF

J gene: TRBJ1-2
V gene: TRBV6-1
D gene: TRBD1
CDR3 DNA: TGTGCCAGCAGTGAAAGACGGGACAGTCGAGGCTACACCTTC
CDR3 protein: CASSERRDSRGYTF

J gene: TRBJ2-5
V gene: TRBV7-2
D gene: TRBD2
CDR3 DNA: TGTGCCAGCAGCTTAGGGGTGACTAGCGGGGGGGTACAAGAGACCCAGTACTTC
CDR3 protein: CASSLGVTSGGVQETQYF

J gene: TRBJ1-1
V gene: TRBV19
D gene: .
CDR3 DNA: TGTGCCAGTAGTACCCCCGGACAGTTGAACACTGAAGCTTTCTTT
CDR3 protein: CASSTPGQLNTEAFF

J gene: TRBJ2-3
V gene: TRBV12-5
D gene: TRBD2
CDR3 DNA: TGTGCTAGTGGTTTGGGTTCTAGCGGGGGGCGCACAGATACGCAGTATTTT
CDR3 protein: CASGLGSSGGRTDTQYF

J gene: TRBJ2-1
V gene: TRBV5-1
D gene: TRBD2
CDR3 DNA: TGCGCCAGCAGCTCGGGACTAGCGGGAGTTGAGCAGTTCTTC
CDR3 protein: CASSSGLAGVEQFF

J gene: TRBJ2-5
V gene: TRBV5-1
D gene: TRBD2
CDR3 DNA: TGCGCCAGCAGCTTGGGCGGGGGGCCACAAGAGACCCAGTACTTC
CDR3 protein: CASSLGGGPQETQYF

J gene: TRBJ1-1
V gene: TRBV6-1
D gene: TRBD1
CDR3 DNA: TGTGCCACCTCAAGGACAGGGCCCAACACTGAAGCTTTCTTT
CDR3 protein: CATSRTGPNTEAFF

J gene: TRBJ2-3
V gene: TRBV19
D gene: .
CDR3 DNA: TGTGCCAGTAGTATCTTCCTCCAGGTTGGCACAGATACGCAGTATTTT
CDR3 protein: CASSIFLQVGTDTQYF

J gene: TRBJ2-1
V gene: TRBV19
D gene: .
CDR3 DNA: TGTGCCAGCCACCTCTGGGGCCTGATTTTGGGCTCCTACAATGAGCAGTTCTTC
CDR3 protein: CASHLWGLILGSYNEQFF

J gene: TRBJ1-5
V gene: TRBV19
D gene: TRBD1
CDR3 DNA: TGTGCCAGTAGTCAACTATTGGGGACAGGGAATGATAGCAATCAGCCCCAGCATTTT
CDR3 protein: CASSQLLGTGNDSNQPQHF

J gene: TRBJ1-2
V gene: TRBV6-1
D gene: .
CDR3 DNA: TGTGCCAGCAGTGAATCCGGGAAGTATGGCTACACCTTC
CDR3 protein: CASSESGKYGYTF